Below, 24 T cell receptor beta chains from the same sample are listed, as sequenced in a study of blood T cells in healthy people across ages. With a J-beta primer mix and a sample-barcoded 5' primer, a second PCR ran 7 to 11 cycles. In TCRdb, the 5' RACE reads were re-called with MiXCR into one record per CDR3 protein. Among 450,000 to 600,000 distinct CDR3 sequences listed, about 28% were seen once. The same sample was also studied in work on T cells of mothers and their children.

Sequenced sample: blood. These TCRs come from a boy aged 2-9 years in good health.

About this clonotype: A read error may be the cause here, since a much bigger clone is one base away. The J gene is TRBJ2-3, the V gene TRBV12-3 or TRBV12-4, with D tentatively TRBD1 or TRBD2 (5 bases each). V lost 3 bases to trimming and J lost 4 bases, with 11 bases between them. The CDR3 contains 14 residues. CDR3 in DNA: TGTGCCAGCAGTTTCTTAGTGGGGGCAGATACGCAGTATTTT. Translation: CASSFLVGADTQYF.

V is TRBV10-3 and J is TRBJ2-4; D not certain. The length of the CDR3 is 13 residues. Trimming cost V 10 bases and J 2 bases, with 12 bases left between them. The germline CDR1 and CDR2 sequences are ENHRY and SYGVKD. CDR3 sequence: CATAATSKNIQYF. For the CDR3, the DNA is TGTGCCACGGCCGCGACTTCCAAAAACATTCAGTACTTC.

This chain joins TRBV7-8 and TRBJ2-5; D is unclear. Trimming stripped 1 base from V and 6 bases from J, with 9 bases between. The CDR3 extends over 13 amino acids. CDR1 SGHVS and CDR2 FQNEAQ come from the germline V gene. The CDR3 nucleotides read TGTGCCAGCAGCTTAGGAGCAGGCAAGACCCAGTACTTC. Its protein is CASSLGAGKTQYF.

This clonotype was observed a few times. The chain carries TRBV7-2 and TRBJ2-5; the D gene is possibly TRBD2 (6 bases). CDR3 length: 15 residues. Germline V lookup: CDR1 SGHTA, CDR2 FQGNSA. V was cut by 4 bases and J by 2 bases, with 14 bases left in between. This chain's CDR3 is CASSWAGTWQETQYF. CDR3 coding DNA: TGTGCCAGCAGCTGGGCCGGGACTTGGCAAGAGACCCAGTACTTC.

This rearrangement joins TRBV9 to TRBJ2-7; D is unresolved. The ends were cut back, 2 bases at V and 4 bases at J, with 10 bases in the middle. The CDR3 runs 13 residues. Germline V gene data show CDR1 as SGDLS and CDR2 as YYNGEE. The CDR3 is CASSVAESYEQYF. CDR3 coding DNA: TGTGCCAGCAGCGTCGCAGAAAGTTACGAGCAGTACTTC.

The chain is built from TRBV30 and TRBJ2-5; 9 bases fit TRBD2. The CDR3 loop spans 14 amino acids. J was trimmed by 5 bases and V by 4 bases; bases with no gene match: 8. Germline V gives CDR1 GTSNPN, CDR2 SVGIG (reference sequence). The CDR3 DNA is TGTGCCTGGAAAGCGGGGGGCCTCCCTGAGACCCAGTACTTC. This codes for CAWKAGGLPETQYF.

The V call is TRBV7-9, the J call TRBJ2-5; D tentatively fits TRBD1 or TRBD2 (5 bases each). TRBJ2-1 explains the end of the DNA better; the J call may be wrong. Germline V CDR1 and CDR2: SEHNR, FQNEAQ (reference sequence). The CDR3 consists of 15 residues. The CDR3, as DNA: TGTGCCAGCAGCTTAGAGGGACCCGTTTACAATGAGCAGTTCTTC. The encoded protein is CASSLEGPVYNEQFF.

The V call is TRBV10-3, the J call TRBJ2-5; 8 nucleotides agree with TRBD1. The germline gives CDR1 ENHRY, CDR2 SYGVKD. The V segment lost 3 bases and the J segment 5 bases; nucleotides outside the gene matches: 8. This CDR3 comprises 15 residues. The CDR3, as DNA: TGTGCCATCAGTGAAGCCTGGACAGGGTGGGAGACCCAGTACTTC. Translating gives CAISEAWTGWETQYF.

The gene calls are TRBV6-1 and TRBJ2-5; D possibly matches TRBD1 or TRBD2 (5 bases each). CDR3 size: 13 residues. V shed 8 bases and J shed 5 bases, with 15 bases lying between them. The germline gives CDR1 MNHNS, CDR2 SASEGT. The CDR3 nucleotides are TGTGCCAGCCGGGGCGGAGGTGGGGAGACCCAGTACTTC. Its protein is CASRGGGGETQYF.

The chain carries TRBV10-3 and TRBJ2-3, with no clear D. The germline CDR1 and CDR2 sequences are ENHRY and SYGVKD. V was clipped by 3 bases and J by 4 bases, with 14 bases between them. This CDR3 is 15 amino acids long. The DNA of the CDR3 is TGTGCCATCAGTGAACTAATCGATGCCCCAGATACGCAGTATTTT. As protein: CAISELIDAPDTQYF.

The sample holds a few counts of this clonotype. V and J are TRBV20-1 and TRBJ1-4; 8 bases line up with TRBD1. The germline V gene has CDR1 DFQATT and CDR2 SNEGSKA (reference sequence). The CDR3 has 14 residues. Trimming removed 5 bases from V and 3 bases from J; junction bases left unmatched: 5. The CDR3 nucleotides read TGCAGTGCTTCACAGGGGGGTGCTAATGAAAAACTGTTTTTT. This codes for CSASQGGANEKLFF.

The rearrangement links TRBV25-1 to TRBJ2-5; a possible D gene is TRBD2 (6 bases). The V end was cut by 2 bases, the J end by 4 bases, with 11 bases between. Germline assignment: CDR1 MGHDK and CDR2 SYGVNS. The CDR3 runs 14 residues. The CDR3 DNA follows: TGTGCCAGCAGTGAAGTTCAACTAGCAGAGACCCAGTACTTC. This sequence encodes CASSEVQLAETQYF.

CDR3 bases: TGCGCCAGCAGCCAAGTTCGCGGCCCCCCGCTCTACGAGCAGTACTTC. Protein sequence: CASSQVRGPPLYEQYF. The chain is built from TRBV4-1 and TRBJ2-5; D is unclear. The DNA end is a closer match to TRBJ2-7, so the J assignment may be wrong. The germline V gene has CDR1 MGHRA and CDR2 YSYEKL. The CDR3 consists of 16 residues.

This clonotype was counted a few times. The chain joins TRBV12-3 or TRBV12-4 to TRBJ2-7; D gene ambiguous. Trimming removed 4 bases from V and 5 bases from J, with 9 bases in between. CDR3 length: 12 residues. The CDR3 here is CASSSASHEQYF. The CDR3 DNA reads TGTGCCAGCAGTTCGGCTAGTCACGAGCAGTACTTC.

The chain has TRBV12-3 or TRBV12-4 and TRBJ1-5, with unresolved D. V was clipped by 8 bases and J by 7 bases, with 12 bases between them. CDR3 size: 12 residues. CDR3 sequence (DNA): TGTGCCAGCGGTAGTGCGGGGCAGCCCCAGCATTTT. Amino acids: CASGSAGQPQHF.

This chain joins TRBV6-1 and TRBJ2-3; 12 bases are shared with TRBD2. CDR1 is MNHNS and CDR2 is SASEGT in the germline V gene. This CDR3 has 15 residues. V shed 4 bases and J 6 bases; nucleotides not matched to a gene: 5. CDR3 sequence reads: CASSATSGRADTQYF. The CDR3 DNA is TGTGCCAGCAGTGCGACTAGCGGGAGAGCTGATACGCAGTATTTT.

CDR3 sequence (DNA): TGCAGCGTTAACAGGGGCTATGGCTACACCTTC. Amino acids: CSVNRGYGYTF. This rearrangement joins TRBV29-1 to TRBJ1-2; 7 bases agree with TRBD1. CDR1 and CDR2 from the germline V gene are SQVTM and ANQGSEA. V gave up 5 bases and J gave up 4 bases; unmatched junction bases: 1. The CDR3 runs 11 residues.

J is TRBJ2-1 and V is TRBV4-1, with D unclear. The CDR3 is 13 amino acids. V lost 1 base to trimming and J lost 4 bases, with 5 bases between them. Germline CDR1 MGHRA, CDR2 YSYEKL. CDR3 sequence: CASSQASYNEQFF. In nucleotides, the CDR3 is TGCGCCAGCAGCCAAGCTTCTTACAATGAGCAGTTCTTC.

V and J are TRBV29-1 and TRBJ2-3, with D tentatively TRBD2 (6 bases). Germline V gene sequence: CDR1 SQVTM, CDR2 ANQGSEA. CDR3 size: 14 residues. V lost 4 bases to trimming and J lost 5 bases, with 16 bases between them. The CDR3 here is CSVVTGGERDTQYF. In nucleotides, the CDR3 is TGCAGCGTTGTGACTGGCGGGGAAAGAGATACGCAGTATTTT.

Note on this clonotype: The junction differs from germline at one of its ends, possibly a read error. The chain couples TRBV5-6 to TRBJ1-1, with 9 bases fitting TRBD1. Germline V gives CDR1 SGHDT, CDR2 YYEEEE. This CDR3 region has 15 residues. The CDR3 nucleotides read TGTGCCAGCAGCTTCCGGGACAGGGAGAACACTGAGGCTTTCTTT. Protein sequence: CASSFRDRENTEAFF.

This clonotype occurred a few times. This sequence joins TRBV7-9 and TRBJ2-2, with D unresolved. The ends were cut back, 5 bases at V and 7 bases at J, with 8 bases in the middle. CDR1 and CDR2 from the germline V gene are SEHNR and FQNEAQ (reference sequence). CDR3 length: 12 residues. Here the CDR3 DNA reads TGTGCCAGCAGCCCCGTTTACGGGGAGCTGTTTTTT. Translation: CASSPVYGELFF.

This clonotype turned up a few times. CDR3 sequence (DNA): TGCGCCAGCAGCCAAATAGCGGGTCCGAGGGAGACCCAGTACTTC. Its protein product is CASSQIAGPRETQYF. V gene TRBV4-1 combines with J gene TRBJ2-5, with 7 positions matching TRBD2. Germline loops: CDR1 MGHRA, CDR2 YSYEKL. CDR3 size: 15 residues. V shed 2 bases, J shed 5 bases, and the junction held 8 bases outside the gene matches.

The V call is TRBV19, the J call TRBJ1-6, with 7 bases lining up with TRBD1. The V gene's germline CDR1 is LNHDA and CDR2 SQIVND (reference sequence). Trimming removed 7 bases from V and 9 bases from J; junction bases left unmatched: 12. The CDR3 spans 15 residues. The CDR3 spells CASTTGDGAPSPLHF. The DNA for the CDR3 is TGTGCCAGTACCACAGGGGATGGGGCCCCTTCACCCCTCCACTTT.

This clonotype was observed a handful of times. The chain employs TRBV7-9 and TRBJ1-4, with 9 bases that match TRBD1. The germline CDR1 and CDR2 sequences are SEHNR and FQNEAQ (reference sequence). Trimming at V came to 10 bases and at J to 0 bases, leaving 15 bases not matched to a gene. CDR3 size: 18 residues. The CDR3 DNA follows: TGTGCCACCCCATCGGACAGGGGAACTTCTGCAACTAATGAAAAACTGTTTTTT. It encodes CATPSDRGTSATNEKLFF.